This TCR beta chain was recorded in a study of blood T cell repertoires in COVID-19. Study in general: Acute and convalescent COVID-19 specimens originated in the United States, Italy and Spain. Nucleic acid was either cDNA or gDNA, and it came from T cells, B-cell-depleted T cells, or PBMCs.

In the study's own analysis: Using reference gene primer amplification, nucleated cell counts were estimated. Assay used: immunoSEQ multiplex PCR; TCRdb lists only in-frame clones, some missing. The V and J calls and clone size were taken over from that table, and D and trimming were inferred from the DNA. The sample carries about 110,000 clones, 88% recorded once. This TCR was recovered from a woman between 50 and 59 years old with active or convalescent COVID-19. Input material: peripheral blood.

The CDR3 is CASSPLETSGSRKSEQYF. CDR3 coding DNA: TGTGCCAGCTCACCACTGGAGACTAGCGGGTCACGAAAAAGCGAGCAGTACTTC. The chain uses TRBV18 and TRBJ2-7; 10 nucleotides line up with TRBD2. Germline values: CDR1 KGHSH, CDR2 LQKENI. V shed 1 base and J 6 bases; nucleotides not matched to a gene: 15. The CDR3 consists of 18 residues.